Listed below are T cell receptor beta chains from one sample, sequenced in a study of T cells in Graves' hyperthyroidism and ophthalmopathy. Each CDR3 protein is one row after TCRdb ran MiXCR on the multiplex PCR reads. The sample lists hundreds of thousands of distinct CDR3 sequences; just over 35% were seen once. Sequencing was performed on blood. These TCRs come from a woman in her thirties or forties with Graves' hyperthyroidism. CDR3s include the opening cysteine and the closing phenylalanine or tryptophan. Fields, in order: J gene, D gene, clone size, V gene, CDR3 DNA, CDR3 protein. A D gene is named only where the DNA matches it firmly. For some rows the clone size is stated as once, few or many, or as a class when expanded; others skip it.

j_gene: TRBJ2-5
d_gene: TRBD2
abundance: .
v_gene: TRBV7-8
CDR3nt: TGTGCCAGCAGCTCCAATAGCGGGAGGCCCCAAGAGACCCAGTACTTC
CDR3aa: CASSSNSGRPQETQYF

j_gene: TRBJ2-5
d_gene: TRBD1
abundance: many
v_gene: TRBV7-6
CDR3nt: TGTGCCAGCAGCTTACCTGGGACAGGAGAGACCCAGTACTTC
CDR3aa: CASSLPGTGETQYF

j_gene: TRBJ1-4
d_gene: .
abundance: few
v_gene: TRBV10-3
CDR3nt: TGTGCCATCAGTGAGTCGATTTATAATACGAGGGACAAACTGTTTTTT
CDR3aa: CAISESIYNTRDKLFF

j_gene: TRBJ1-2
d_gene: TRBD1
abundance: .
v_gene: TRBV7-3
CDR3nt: TGTGCCAGCAGCTTAAGGGGGACAGGGCCTGGCTACACCTTC
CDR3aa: CASSLRGTGPGYTF

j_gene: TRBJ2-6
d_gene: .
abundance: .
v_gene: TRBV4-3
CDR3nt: TGCGCCAGCAGCCACGTTACGGCCTATGGGGCCAACGTCCTGACTTTC
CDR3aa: CASSHVTAYGANVLTF

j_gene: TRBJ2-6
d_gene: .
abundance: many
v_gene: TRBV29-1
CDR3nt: TGCAGCGTTGAAGGTGGCGCTGCTGGGGCCAACGTCCTGACTTTC
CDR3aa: CSVEGGAAGANVLTF

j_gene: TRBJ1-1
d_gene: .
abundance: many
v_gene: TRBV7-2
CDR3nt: TGTGCCAGCAGCTTCAACCAGCCAAAAGAAGCTTTCTTT
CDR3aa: CASSFNQPKEAFF

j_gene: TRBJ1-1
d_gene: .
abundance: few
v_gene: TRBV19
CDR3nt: TGTGCCAGTAGTATAGCCGCAGGGGACACTGAAGCTTTCTTT
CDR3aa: CASSIAAGDTEAFF

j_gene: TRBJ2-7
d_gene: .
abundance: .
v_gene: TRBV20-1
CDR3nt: TGCAGTGCTAGAGACCCACGGGGGCCGTCCTACGAGCAGTACTTC
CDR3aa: CSARDPRGPSYEQYF

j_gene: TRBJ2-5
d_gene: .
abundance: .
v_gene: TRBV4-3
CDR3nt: TGCGCCAGCAGCCTGAAGACAGGAACCCAAGAGACCCAGTACTTC
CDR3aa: CASSLKTGTQETQYF

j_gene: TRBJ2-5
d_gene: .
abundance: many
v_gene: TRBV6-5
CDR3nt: TGTGCCAGCAGTTACGTAAAGACCCAGTACTTC
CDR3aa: CASSYVKTQYF

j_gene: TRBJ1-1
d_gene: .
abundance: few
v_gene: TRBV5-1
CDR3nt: TGCGCCAGCAGCTTGGCCAGAAATTACAGGGCCAAGAACACTGAAGCTTTCTTT
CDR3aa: CASSLARNYRAKNTEAFF

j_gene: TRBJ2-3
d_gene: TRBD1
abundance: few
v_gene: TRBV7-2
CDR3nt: TGTGCCAGCAGCCCGGCCAAGGGGGCAGGGACAGATACGCAGTATTTT
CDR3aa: CASSPAKGAGTDTQYF

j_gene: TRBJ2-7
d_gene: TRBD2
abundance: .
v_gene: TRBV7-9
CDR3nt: TGTGCCAGCAGCTTAGGGGGACTAGCGGGAAATCCCTACGAGCAGTACTTC
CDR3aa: CASSLGGLAGNPYEQYF

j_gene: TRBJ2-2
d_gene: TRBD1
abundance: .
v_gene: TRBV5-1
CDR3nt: TGCGCCAGCAGCCGGGACAGGGGGAGTAGCGGGGAGCTGTTTTTT
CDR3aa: CASSRDRGSSGELFF